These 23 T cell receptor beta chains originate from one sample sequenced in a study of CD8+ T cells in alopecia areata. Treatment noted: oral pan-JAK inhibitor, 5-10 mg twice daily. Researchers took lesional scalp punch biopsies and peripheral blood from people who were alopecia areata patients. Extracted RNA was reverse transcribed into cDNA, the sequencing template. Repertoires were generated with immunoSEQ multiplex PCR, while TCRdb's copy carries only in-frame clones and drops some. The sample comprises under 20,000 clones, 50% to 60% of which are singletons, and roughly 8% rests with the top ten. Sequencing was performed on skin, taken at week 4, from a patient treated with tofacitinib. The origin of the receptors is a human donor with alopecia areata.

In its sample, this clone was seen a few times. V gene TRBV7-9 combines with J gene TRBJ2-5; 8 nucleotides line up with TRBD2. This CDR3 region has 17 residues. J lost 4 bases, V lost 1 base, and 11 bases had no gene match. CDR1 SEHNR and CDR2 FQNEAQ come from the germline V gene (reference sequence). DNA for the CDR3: TGTGCCAGCAGCTTAGATGGTAGCGGGGTGTTTCGAGAGACCCAGTACTTC. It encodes CASSLDGSGVFRETQYF.

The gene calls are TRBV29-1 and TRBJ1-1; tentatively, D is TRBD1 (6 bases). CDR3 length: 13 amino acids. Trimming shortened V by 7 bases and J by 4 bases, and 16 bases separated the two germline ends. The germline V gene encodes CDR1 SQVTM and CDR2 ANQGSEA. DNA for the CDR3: TGCAGCGCCATCGAGGGGGATTTCACTGAAGCTTTCTTT. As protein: CSAIEGDFTEAFF.

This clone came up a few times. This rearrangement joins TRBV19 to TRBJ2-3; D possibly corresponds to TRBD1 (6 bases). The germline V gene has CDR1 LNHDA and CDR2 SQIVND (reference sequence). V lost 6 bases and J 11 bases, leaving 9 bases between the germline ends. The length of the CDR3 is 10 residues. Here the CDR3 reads CASRGGRQYF. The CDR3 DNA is TGTGCCAGTAGAGGGGGAAGGCAGTATTTT. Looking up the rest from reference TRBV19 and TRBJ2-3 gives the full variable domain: DGGITQSPKYLFRKEGQNVTLSCEQNLNHDAMYWYRQDPGQGLRLIYYSQIVNDFQKGDIAEGYSVSREKKESFPLTVTSAQKNPTAFYLCASRGGRQYFGPGTRLTVL.

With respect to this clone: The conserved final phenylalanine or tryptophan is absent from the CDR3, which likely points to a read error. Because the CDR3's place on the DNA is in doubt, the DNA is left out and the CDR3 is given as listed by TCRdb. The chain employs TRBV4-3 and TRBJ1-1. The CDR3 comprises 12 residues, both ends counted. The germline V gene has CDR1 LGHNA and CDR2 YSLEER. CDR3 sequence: CASSQDRDRPFI.

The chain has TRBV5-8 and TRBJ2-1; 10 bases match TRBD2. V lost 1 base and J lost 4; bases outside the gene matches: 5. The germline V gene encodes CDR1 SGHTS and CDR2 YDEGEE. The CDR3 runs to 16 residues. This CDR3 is CASSLPLAGVYNEQFF. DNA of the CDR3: TGTGCCAGCAGCTTGCCTCTAGCGGGGGTTTACAATGAGCAGTTCTTC.

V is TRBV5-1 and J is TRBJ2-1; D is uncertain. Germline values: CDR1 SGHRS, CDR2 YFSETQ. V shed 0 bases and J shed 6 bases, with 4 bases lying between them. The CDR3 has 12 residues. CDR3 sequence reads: CASSLALNEQFF. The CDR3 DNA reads TGCGCCAGCAGCTTGGCCCTCAATGAGCAGTTCTTC.

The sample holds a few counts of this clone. The CDR3 nucleotides are TGTGCCAGCAGCCTCTTTCCACAGGGCGCCTACGAGCAGTACTTC. Protein: CASSLFPQGAYEQYF. V usage is TRBV7-8 and J usage is TRBJ2-7, with D possibly being TRBD1 (6 bases). Trimming removed 5 bases from V and 2 bases from J, with 16 bases in between. The germline V gene encodes CDR1 SGHVS and CDR2 FQNEAQ. This CDR3 region has 15 residues.

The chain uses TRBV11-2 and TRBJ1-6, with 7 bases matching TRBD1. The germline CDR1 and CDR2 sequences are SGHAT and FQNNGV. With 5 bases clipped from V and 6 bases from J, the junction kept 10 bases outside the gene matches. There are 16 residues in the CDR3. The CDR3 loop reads CASSQQDRQGNSPLHF. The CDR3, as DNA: TGTGCCAGCAGCCAACAGGACAGGCAGGGTAATTCACCCCTCCACTTT.

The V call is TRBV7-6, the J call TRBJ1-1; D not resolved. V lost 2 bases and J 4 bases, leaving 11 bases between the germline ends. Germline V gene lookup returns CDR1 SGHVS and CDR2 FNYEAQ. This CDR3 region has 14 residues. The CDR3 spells CASSLTSGSTEAFF. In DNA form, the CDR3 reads TGTGCCAGCAGCTTAACCTCCGGCTCCACTGAAGCTTTCTTT.

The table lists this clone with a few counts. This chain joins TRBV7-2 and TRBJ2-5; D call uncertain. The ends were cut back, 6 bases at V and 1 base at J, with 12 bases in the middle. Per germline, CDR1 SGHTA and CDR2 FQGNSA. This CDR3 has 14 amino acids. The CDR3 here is CASSIVWGQETQYF. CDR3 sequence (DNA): TGTGCCAGCAGTATAGTGTGGGGCCAAGAGACCCAGTACTTC.

CDR3 coding DNA: TGTGCCAGCAGCTCCCGACGGCTAGAGCAGTACTTC. Residues: CASSSRRLEQYF. The V gene is TRBV7-8, the J gene TRBJ2-7; D gene ambiguous. The germline CDR1 and CDR2 sequences are SGHVS and FQNEAQ. V shed 4 bases and J shed 7 bases, with 11 bases lying between them. The CDR3 is made up of 12 amino acids. Full variable domain (outside the CDR3, taken from reference TRBV7-8 and TRBJ2-7): GAGVSQSPRYKVAKRGQDVALRCDPISGHVSLFWYQQALGQGPEFLTYFQNEAQLDKSGLPSDRFFAERPEGSVSTLKIQRTQQEDSAVYLCASSSRRLEQYFGPGTRLTVT.

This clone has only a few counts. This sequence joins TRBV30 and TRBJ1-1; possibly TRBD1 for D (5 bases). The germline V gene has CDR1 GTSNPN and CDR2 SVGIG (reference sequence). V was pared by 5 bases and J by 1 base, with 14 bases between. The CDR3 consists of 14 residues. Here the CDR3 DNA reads TGTGCCTGGGAACATTTGGGGGGGAACACTGAAGCTTTCTTT. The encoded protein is CAWEHLGGNTEAFF.

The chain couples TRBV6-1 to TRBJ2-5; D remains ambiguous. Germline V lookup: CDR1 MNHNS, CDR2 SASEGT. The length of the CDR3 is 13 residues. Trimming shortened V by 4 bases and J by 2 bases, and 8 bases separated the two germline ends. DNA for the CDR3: TGTGCCAGCAGTGGGAGTCAGCAAGAGACCCAGTACTTC. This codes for CASSGSQQETQYF.

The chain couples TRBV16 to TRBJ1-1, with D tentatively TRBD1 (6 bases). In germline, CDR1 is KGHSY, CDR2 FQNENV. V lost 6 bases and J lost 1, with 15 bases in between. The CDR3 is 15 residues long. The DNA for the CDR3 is TGTGCCAGCAGACCACAAGGACAGACGAACACTGAAGCTTTCTTT. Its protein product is CASRPQGQTNTEAFF.

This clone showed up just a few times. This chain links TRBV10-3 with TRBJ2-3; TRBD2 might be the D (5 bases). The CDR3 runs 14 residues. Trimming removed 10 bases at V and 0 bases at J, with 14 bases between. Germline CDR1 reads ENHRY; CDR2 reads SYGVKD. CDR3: CATRGFDSTDTQYF. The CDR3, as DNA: TGTGCCACCCGGGGTTTTGATAGCACAGATACGCAGTATTTT.

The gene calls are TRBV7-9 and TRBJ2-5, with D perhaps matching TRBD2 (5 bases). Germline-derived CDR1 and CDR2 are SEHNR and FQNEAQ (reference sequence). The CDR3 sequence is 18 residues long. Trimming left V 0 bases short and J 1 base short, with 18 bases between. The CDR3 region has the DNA TGTGCCAGCAGCTTAGCACCGAAATCCGGGAAAGGCCAAGAGACCCAGTACTTC. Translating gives CASSLAPKSGKGQETQYF. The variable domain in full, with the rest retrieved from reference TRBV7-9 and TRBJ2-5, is DTGVSQNPRHKITKRGQNVTFRCDPISEHNRLYWYRQTLGQGPEFLTYFQNEAQLEKSRLLSDRFSAERPKGSFSTLEIQRTEQGDSAMYLCASSLAPKSGKGQETQYFGPGTRLLVL.

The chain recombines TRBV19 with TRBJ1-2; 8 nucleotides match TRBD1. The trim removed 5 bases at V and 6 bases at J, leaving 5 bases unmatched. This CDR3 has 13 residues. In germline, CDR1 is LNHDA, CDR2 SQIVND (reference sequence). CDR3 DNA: TGTGCCAGTAGTTTCGGACAGGGTGATGGCTACACCTTC. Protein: CASSFGQGDGYTF.

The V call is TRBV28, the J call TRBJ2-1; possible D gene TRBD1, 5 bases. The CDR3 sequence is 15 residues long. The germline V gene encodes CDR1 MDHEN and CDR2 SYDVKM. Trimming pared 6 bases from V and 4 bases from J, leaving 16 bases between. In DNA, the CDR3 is TGTGCCAGCAGCTTGAGGCGGACACTTTACAATGAGCAGTTCTTC. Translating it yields CASSLRRTLYNEQFF.

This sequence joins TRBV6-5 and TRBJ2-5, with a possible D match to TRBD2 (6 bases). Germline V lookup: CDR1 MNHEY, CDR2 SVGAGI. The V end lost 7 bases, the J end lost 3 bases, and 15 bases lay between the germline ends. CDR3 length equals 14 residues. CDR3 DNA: TGTGCCAGCACCTACCGGTGGGGGGAAGAGACCCAGTACTTC. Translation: CASTYRWGEETQYF.

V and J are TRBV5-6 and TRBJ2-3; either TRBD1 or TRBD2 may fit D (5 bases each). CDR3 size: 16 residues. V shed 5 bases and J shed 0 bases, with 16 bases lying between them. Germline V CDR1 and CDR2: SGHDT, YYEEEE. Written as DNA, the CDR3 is TGTGCCAGCAGGGTGGGACGGGGAACTAGCACAGATACGCAGTATTTT. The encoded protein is CASRVGRGTSTDTQYF.

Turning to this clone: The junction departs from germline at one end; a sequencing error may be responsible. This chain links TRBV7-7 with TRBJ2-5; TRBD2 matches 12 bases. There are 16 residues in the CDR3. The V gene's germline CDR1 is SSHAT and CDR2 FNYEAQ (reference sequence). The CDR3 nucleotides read TGTGCTAGCAGCCTGACTAGCGGGGGCTATCAAGAGACCCAGTACTTC. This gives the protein CASSLTSGGYQETQYF.

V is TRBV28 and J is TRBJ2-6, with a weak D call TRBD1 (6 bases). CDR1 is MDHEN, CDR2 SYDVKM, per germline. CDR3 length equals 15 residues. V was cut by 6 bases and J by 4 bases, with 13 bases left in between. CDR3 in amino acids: CASSLQGSGANVLTF. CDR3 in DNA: TGTGCCAGCAGCTTACAGGGTTCAGGGGCCAACGTCCTGACTTTC.

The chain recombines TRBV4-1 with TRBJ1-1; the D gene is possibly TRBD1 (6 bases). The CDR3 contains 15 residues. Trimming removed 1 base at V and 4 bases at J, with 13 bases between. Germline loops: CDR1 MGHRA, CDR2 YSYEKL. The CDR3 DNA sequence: TGCGCCAGCAGCCAAGGGGGGGGGCGGATCACTGAAGCTTTCTTT. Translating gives CASSQGGGRITEAFF.